The following is a TCR beta chain sequence with its context. What it binds is not known. These data come from a study of CXCR3-negative and CXCR3-positive naive CD8 T cells. Study results and limitations: CXCR3 expression partially decreased after cryopreservation; most assays used fresh PBMCs. Surface CD5 was comparable between naive subsets; TCR strength was inferred from TRB CDR3 properties. Whereas both naive subsets had comparably high diversity, memory CD8+ cells had much lower diversity.

Definition of naive CD8+ T cells rested on a CD45RO-CCR7+CD27+CD95- profile. The libraries of TRB cDNA were constructed through 5' RACE using UMI labels. After re-calling the 5' RACE reads, TCRdb lists one entry per CDR3 protein, DNA absent. The record lists 100,000 to 150,000 distinct CDR3 sequences, of which the ten most abundant hold 0.29%. Germline lookup yields CDR1 MNHNY and CDR2 SVGAGI (reference sequence). The CDR3 contains 14 residues. The sequenced material came from naive CXCR3- CD8+ T cells from blood. This sample's subset: CD45RO-CCR7+CD27+CD95- naive CD8+ T cells lacking CXCR3 (TNR3-). V is TRBV6-6 and J is TRBJ1-5; TCRdb lists TRBD1, though no DNA is available to test this call. The origin of this receptor is a human donor in good health. Some clones in this sample may be carry-over from other donors' samples. The CDR3 loop is CATEQGAMNQPQHF.